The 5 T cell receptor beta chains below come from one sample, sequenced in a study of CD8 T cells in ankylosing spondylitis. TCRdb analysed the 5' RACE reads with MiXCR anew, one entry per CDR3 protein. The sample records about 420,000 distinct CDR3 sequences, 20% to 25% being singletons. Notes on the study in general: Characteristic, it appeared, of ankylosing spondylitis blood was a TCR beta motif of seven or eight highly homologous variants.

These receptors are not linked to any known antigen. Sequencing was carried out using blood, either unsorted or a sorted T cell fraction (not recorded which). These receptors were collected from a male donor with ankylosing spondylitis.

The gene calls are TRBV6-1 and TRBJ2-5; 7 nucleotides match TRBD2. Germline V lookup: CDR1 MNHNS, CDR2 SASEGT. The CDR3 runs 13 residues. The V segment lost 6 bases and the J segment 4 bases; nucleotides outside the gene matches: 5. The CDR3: CASRAGTTETQYF. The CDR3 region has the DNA TGTGCCAGCAGGGCCGGGACTACAGAGACCCAGTACTTC.

CDR3 protein: CASTFTGEQFF. The CDR3 DNA reads as TGTGCCAGTACCTTTACAGGGGAGCAGTTCTTC. The chain combines TRBV19 with TRBJ2-1; possibly TRBD1 for D (6 bases). The germline gives CDR1 LNHDA, CDR2 SQIVND (reference sequence). Trimming pared 7 bases from V and 10 bases from J, leaving 11 bases between. The CDR3 extends over 11 amino acids.

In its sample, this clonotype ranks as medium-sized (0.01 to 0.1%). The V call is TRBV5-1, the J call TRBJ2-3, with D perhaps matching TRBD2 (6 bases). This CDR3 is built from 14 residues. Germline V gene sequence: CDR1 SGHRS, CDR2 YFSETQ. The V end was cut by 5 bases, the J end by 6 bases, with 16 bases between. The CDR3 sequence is CASSPGQGGDTQYF. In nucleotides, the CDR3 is TGCGCCAGCAGTCCCGGCCAGGGAGGCGATACGCAGTATTTT.

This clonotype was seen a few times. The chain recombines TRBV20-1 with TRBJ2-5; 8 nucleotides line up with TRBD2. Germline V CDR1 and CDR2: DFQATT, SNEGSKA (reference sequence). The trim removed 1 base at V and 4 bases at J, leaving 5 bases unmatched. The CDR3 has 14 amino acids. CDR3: CSARAGGHGETQYF. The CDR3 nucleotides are TGCAGTGCTAGAGCGGGGGGGCACGGAGAGACCCAGTACTTC.

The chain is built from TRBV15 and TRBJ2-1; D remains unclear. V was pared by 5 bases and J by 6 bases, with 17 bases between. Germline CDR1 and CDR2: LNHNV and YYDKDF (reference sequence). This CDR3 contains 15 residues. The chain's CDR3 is CATSGNAASFNEQFF. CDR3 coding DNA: TGTGCCACCAGCGGAAACGCGGCGTCATTCAATGAGCAGTTCTTC.